The 28 T cell receptor beta chains below come from one sample, sequenced in a study of response to subunit inactivated influenza vaccine. TCRdb itself ran the RT-PCR reads through MiXCR, one entry per CDR3 protein. The sample lists approximately 700,000 distinct CDR3 sequences, 15% to 17% occurring once. The sequences come from PBMCs from blood, collected approximately 13 days after vaccination. Receptor source: a man aged 50 to 59 who received an inactivated influenza vaccine.

The count of this clonotype is one. CDR3 sequence: CASSPAGLKETQYF. The CDR3 DNA sequence: TGTGCCAGCAGCCCCGCCGGGCTTAAAGAGACCCAGTACTTC. The genes are TRBV7-2 and TRBJ2-5; D is undetermined. Germline CDR1 reads SGHTA; CDR2 reads FQGNSA. V was trimmed by 5 bases and J by 3 bases, leaving 13 bases between them. The length of the CDR3 is 14 residues.

This clonotype was recorded a few times. V usage is TRBV5-1 and J usage is TRBJ2-7; TRBD2 matches at 10 bases. The CDR3 runs to 15 residues. After removal of 4 bases from V and 3 bases from J, the junction contained 7 bases not matched to a gene. The V gene's germline CDR1 is SGHRS and CDR2 YFSETQ. This CDR3 reads CASSPSGRGFYEQYF. Written as DNA, the CDR3 is TGCGCCAGCAGCCCTAGCGGGAGAGGTTTCTACGAGCAGTACTTC.

This clonotype was counted between two and nine times. This chain uses TRBV18 with TRBJ2-1; the D is unclear. The CDR3 is 16 amino acids. Germline V gene sequence: CDR1 KGHSH, CDR2 LQKENI. The V gene lost 3 bases and the J gene lost 2 bases, with 14 bases spanning the gap. This chain's CDR3 is CASSPAPKLTYNEQFF. The CDR3 DNA sequence: TGTGCCAGCTCACCGGCACCGAAACTAACCTACAATGAGCAGTTCTTC.

The genes are TRBV18 and TRBJ2-3; TRBD2 might be the D (5 bases). The germline gives CDR1 KGHSH, CDR2 LQKENI. V lost 3 bases to trimming and J lost 2 bases, with 12 bases between them. This CDR3 has 15 amino acids. The CDR3 nucleotides are TGTGCCAGCTCACCCAGGACTGTTGCCACAGATACGCAGTATTTT. Translated: CASSPRTVATDTQYF.

This clonotype has a handful of counts. This chain uses TRBV24-1 with TRBJ2-3, with 8 bases identical to TRBD1. The CDR3 extends over 14 amino acids. The V gene's germline CDR1 is KGHDR and CDR2 SFDVKD. V dropped 9 bases and J dropped 4; count of bases not matched to a gene: 8. CDR3 loop: CATESGQGPDTQYF. The DNA for the CDR3 is TGTGCCACCGAGAGCGGACAGGGACCAGATACGCAGTATTTT.

The V gene is TRBV6-1, the J gene TRBJ2-3; D is unresolved. V was trimmed by 4 bases and J by 0 bases, leaving 14 bases between them. Germline CDR1 reads MNHNS; CDR2 reads SASEGT. CDR3 size: 16 residues. CDR3 nucleotide sequence: TGTGCCAGCAGTGCTCCGTCTCTGGCAAGCACAGATACGCAGTATTTT. Its translation: CASSAPSLASTDTQYF.

The chain uses TRBV27 and TRBJ2-7; 12 bases line up with TRBD2. Germline V lookup: CDR1 MNHEY, CDR2 SMNVEV (reference sequence). Unmatched junction bases numbered 15, after V lost 6 bases and J lost 3 bases. The CDR3 runs to 18 residues. The CDR3 DNA is TGTGCCAGCAGCCGAACTAGCGGGAGGCCGAAGGACGTCTACGAGCAGTACTTC. Amino acid sequence: CASSRTSGRPKDVYEQYF.

This clonotype was seen more than once but under ten times. The J gene is TRBJ1-1, the V gene TRBV9; D possibly corresponds to TRBD1 (5 bases). This CDR3 spans 14 amino acids. The V end lost 3 bases, the J end lost 1 base, and 10 bases lay between the germline ends. Germline assignment: CDR1 SGDLS and CDR2 YYNGEE. The CDR3 sequence is CASSEGPKNTEAFF. CDR3 nucleotides: TGTGCCAGCAGCGAGGGACCGAAGAACACTGAAGCTTTCTTT.

The chain links TRBV28 to TRBJ1-5, with no clear D. The CDR3 loop spans 14 amino acids. Trimming took 1 base from V and 3 from J, leaving 7 bases between them. In germline, CDR1 is MDHEN, CDR2 SYDVKM. CDR3 bases: TGTGCCAGCAGTTTATCCCGGGCCAATCAGCCCCAGCATTTT. Translation: CASSLSRANQPQHF.

This clonotype was picked up many times. V gene TRBV28 combines with J gene TRBJ1-1; D is unclear. V was cut by 7 bases and J by 3 bases, with 12 bases left in between. Per the germline V gene, CDR1 is MDHEN and CDR2 is SYDVKM. This CDR3 is built from 13 residues. In DNA form, the CDR3 reads TGTGCCAGCATACGTCCGGGAGACACTGAAGCTTTCTTT. It encodes CASIRPGDTEAFF.

A note on this clonotype: At one end the junction does not follow the germline gene, possibly because of a read error. The chain recombines TRBV5-1 with TRBJ2-2, with D perhaps TRBD2 (5 bases). Germline CDR1 SGHRS, CDR2 YFSETQ. The CDR3 loop spans 13 amino acids. Here the CDR3 reads CASSRQSTGELLF. CDR3 bases: TGCGCCAGCTCCCGGCAGTCTACCGGGGAGCTGCTTTTT.

The chain joins TRBV2 to TRBJ2-1; D remains unclear. This CDR3 is built from 11 residues. Trimming cost V 3 bases and J 11 bases, with 8 bases left between them. Germline loops: CDR1 SNHLY, CDR2 FYNNEI. The CDR3 region has the DNA TGTGCCAGCAGTGACCCAGAACAGCAGTTCTTC. As protein: CASSDPEQQFF.

This clonotype was found a few times. V usage is TRBV5-1 and J usage is TRBJ2-2, with TRBD1 matching over 10 bases. Germline V gene lookup returns CDR1 SGHRS and CDR2 YFSETQ. The CDR3 is made up of 15 amino acids. V lost 2 bases, J lost 4 bases, and 2 bases stayed unmatched. The CDR3 loop is CASSFRQGATGELFF. The CDR3 DNA is TGCGCCAGCAGCTTTCGACAGGGGGCCACCGGGGAGCTGTTTTTT.

The chain is built from TRBV28 and TRBJ2-7; 11 bases line up with TRBD1. The length of the CDR3 is 14 residues. CDR1 is MDHEN, CDR2 SYDVKM, per germline. V gave up 7 bases and J gave up 5 bases; unmatched junction bases: 7. The CDR3, as DNA: TGTGCCAGCACCCCGGGACAGGGGGTCCACGAGCAGTACTTC. It codes for CASTPGQGVHEQYF.

This clonotype was counted between two and nine times. The chain couples TRBV4-3 to TRBJ1-4; D call uncertain. Trimming pared 4 bases from V and 5 bases from J, leaving 11 bases between. Germline CDR1 and CDR2: LGHNA and YSLEER. The CDR3 consists of 14 residues. CDR3: CASSPSAGNEKLFF. CDR3 DNA: TGCGCCAGCAGCCCGTCCGCCGGAAATGAAAAACTGTTTTTT.

In this sample, this clonotype turned up a few times. This CDR3 is CASSQGLLGGGQETQYF. CDR3 coding DNA: TGCGCCAGCAGCCAAGGTCTCCTTGGCGGGGGCCAAGAGACCCAGTACTTC. This sequence joins TRBV4-3 and TRBJ2-5; 7 bases are a match to TRBD2. V gave up 1 base and J gave up 1 base; unmatched junction bases: 9. CDR3 length: 17 amino acids. Germline V gene lookup returns CDR1 LGHNA and CDR2 YSLEER.

This clonotype was detected a few times. Relative to the germline gene, one junction end is altered; a read error may explain this. The chain links TRBV7-9 to TRBJ1-2, with D hard to call. The CDR3 consists of 12 residues. Germline V gene lookup returns CDR1 SEHNR and CDR2 FQNEAQ (reference sequence). This chain's CDR3 is CASSPEGGIFAF. In nucleotides, the CDR3 is TGTGCCAGCAGCCCAGAGGGAGGGATTTTCGCCTTC. Supplemented by reference TRBV7-9 and TRBJ1-2, the full variable domain reads DTGVSQNPRHKITKRGQNVTFRCDPISEHNRLYWYRQTLGQGPEFLTYFQNEAQLEKSRLLSDRFSAERPKGSFSTLEIQRTEQGDSAMYLCASSPEGGIFAFGSGTRLTVV.

V usage is TRBV7-2 and J usage is TRBJ2-2; 11 bases map to TRBD1. V shed 7 bases and J 1 base; nucleotides not matched to a gene: 8. CDR3 size: 17 residues. Germline CDR1 reads SGHTA; CDR2 reads FQGNSA. The CDR3 region has the DNA TGTGCCAGCACCCTGACGGGGACAGGGGGGAACACCGGGGAGCTGTTTTTT. As protein: CASTLTGTGGNTGELFF.

The chain links TRBV20-1 to TRBJ1-6, with TRBD1 matching 8 bases. Germline V gene sequence: CDR1 DFQATT, CDR2 SNEGSKA (reference sequence). This CDR3 region has 14 residues. V dropped 3 bases and J dropped 9; count of bases not matched to a gene: 7. The CDR3: CSARDRVLISPLHF. In DNA, the CDR3 is TGCAGTGCTAGGGACAGGGTGCTCATTTCACCCCTCCACTTT.

The chain uses TRBV5-1 and TRBJ2-2; 9 bases align to TRBD2. The CDR3 sequence is 18 residues long. V lost 1 base and J lost 4; bases outside the gene matches: 11. Germline V gene data show CDR1 as SGHRS and CDR2 as YFSETQ. CDR3 sequence reads: CASSLYSGGRALTGELFF. DNA of the CDR3: TGCGCCAGCAGCTTGTATTCTGGCGGGAGGGCTCTCACCGGGGAGCTGTTTTTT. The complete variable domain, with remaining parts taken from reference TRBV5-1 and TRBJ2-2, reads KAGVTQTPRYLIKTRGQQVTLSCSPISGHRSVSWYQQTPGQGLQFLFEYFSETQRNKGNFPGRFSGRQFSNSRSEMNVSTLELGDSALYLCASSLYSGGRALTGELFFGEGSRLTVL.

This sequence joins TRBV14 and TRBJ2-5; a possible D gene is TRBD2 (6 bases). The CDR3 has 14 residues. Germline CDR1 is SGHDN and CDR2 is FVKESK. V was cut by 0 bases and J by 6 bases, with 11 bases left in between. CDR3: CASSQDLGRQTQYF. The DNA of the CDR3 is TGTGCCAGCAGCCAAGATTTGGGGAGGCAGACCCAGTACTTC.

This clonotype has only one observation. The V gene is TRBV30, the J gene TRBJ1-3; TRBD1 agrees at 7 bases. Germline V CDR1 and CDR2: GTSNPN, SVGIG (reference sequence). After removal of 2 bases from V and 0 bases from J, the junction contained 4 bases not matched to a gene. The CDR3 loop spans 15 amino acids. The CDR3 DNA follows: TGTGCCTGGAGTCGGGACAGCCACTCTGGAAACACCATATATTTT. Translating gives CAWSRDSHSGNTIYF.

The chain combines TRBV5-1 with TRBJ2-2, with D possibly being TRBD1 (6 bases). V lost 4 bases, J lost 5 bases, and 12 bases lay in between. This CDR3 spans 14 amino acids. In germline, CDR1 is SGHRS, CDR2 YFSETQ. CDR3 DNA: TGCGCCAGCAGCAACGGACAGTGGACCGGGGAGCTGTTTTTT. Translation gives CASSNGQWTGELFF.

This clonotype has more than one count but fewer than ten. The CDR3: CASSFGTPEETQYF. In DNA, the CDR3 is TGCGCCAGCAGCTTTGGGACCCCCGAGGAGACCCAGTACTTC. V is TRBV5-1 and J is TRBJ2-5; D may match TRBD1 or TRBD2 (5 bases each). Trimming stripped 2 bases from V and 5 bases from J, with 13 bases between. The germline V gene encodes CDR1 SGHRS and CDR2 YFSETQ. The CDR3 length is 14 residues.

This clonotype was counted only a few times. The chain links TRBV7-2 to TRBJ2-4; weak D call: TRBD2 (6 bases). CDR1 and CDR2 (germline): SGHTA, FQGNSA. This CDR3 is built from 16 residues. V lost 1 base and J 0 bases, leaving 10 bases between the germline ends. The DNA of the CDR3 is TGTGCCAGCAGCTTAGACGACGGGAGAGCCAAAAACATTCAGTACTTC. Protein: CASSLDDGRAKNIQYF.

The chain is built from TRBV12-3 or TRBV12-4 and TRBJ1-5; TRBD1 might be the D (6 bases). This CDR3 spans 15 amino acids. V was clipped by 4 bases and J by 5 bases, with 15 bases between them. CDR3: CASSSIGGADQPQHF. In DNA, the CDR3 is TGTGCCAGCAGTTCGATAGGGGGGGCAGATCAGCCCCAGCATTTT.

This chain links TRBV27 with TRBJ2-7; D is ambiguous. CDR1 and CDR2 (germline): MNHEY, SMNVEV (reference sequence). The CDR3 extends over 15 amino acids. Trimming stripped 5 bases from V and 3 bases from J, with 17 bases between. DNA for the CDR3: TGTGCCAGCAGTCCGTTAGAGCCGCCCCTCTACGAGCAGTACTTC. Translated, it gives CASSPLEPPLYEQYF.

The gene calls are TRBV20-1 and TRBJ2-5; no clear D gene. The germline V gene encodes CDR1 DFQATT and CDR2 SNEGSKA (reference sequence). The CDR3 totals 12 residues. The germline V and J ends were trimmed by 8 bases and 2 bases, with 12 bases remaining between them. As DNA, the CDR3 is TGCAGTTCACGGGCCTATCAAGAGACCCAGTACTTC. This translates into CSSRAYQETQYF.